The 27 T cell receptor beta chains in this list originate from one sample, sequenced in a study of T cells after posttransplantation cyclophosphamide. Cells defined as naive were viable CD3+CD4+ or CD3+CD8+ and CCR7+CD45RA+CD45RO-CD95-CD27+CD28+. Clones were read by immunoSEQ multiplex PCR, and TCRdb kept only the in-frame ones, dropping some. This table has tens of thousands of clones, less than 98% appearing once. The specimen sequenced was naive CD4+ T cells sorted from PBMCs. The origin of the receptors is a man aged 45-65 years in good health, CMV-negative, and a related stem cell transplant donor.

The CDR3 nucleotides read TGCGCCAGCAGCTTGGGGACAGCCTCCTACGAGCAGTACTTC. Amino acid sequence: CASSLGTASYEQYF. The chain links TRBV5-1 to TRBJ2-7; weak D call: TRBD1 (6 bases). The length of the CDR3 is 14 residues. Germline assignment: CDR1 SGHRS and CDR2 YFSETQ. V was trimmed by 0 bases and J by 0 bases, leaving 7 bases between them.

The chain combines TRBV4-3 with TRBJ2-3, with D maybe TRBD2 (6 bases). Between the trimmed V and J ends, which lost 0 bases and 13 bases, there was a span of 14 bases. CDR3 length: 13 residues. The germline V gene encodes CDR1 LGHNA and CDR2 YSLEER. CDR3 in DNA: TGCGCCAGCAGCCAAGATTGGCAAGGGGAGGAGTATTTT. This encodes CASSQDWQGEEYF.

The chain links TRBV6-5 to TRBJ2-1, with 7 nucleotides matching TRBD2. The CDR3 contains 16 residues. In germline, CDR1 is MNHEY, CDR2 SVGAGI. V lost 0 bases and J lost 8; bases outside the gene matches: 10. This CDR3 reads CASSYSMAGVGHEQFF. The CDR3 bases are TGTGCCAGCAGTTACTCCATGGCGGGGGTGGGCCATGAGCAGTTCTTC.

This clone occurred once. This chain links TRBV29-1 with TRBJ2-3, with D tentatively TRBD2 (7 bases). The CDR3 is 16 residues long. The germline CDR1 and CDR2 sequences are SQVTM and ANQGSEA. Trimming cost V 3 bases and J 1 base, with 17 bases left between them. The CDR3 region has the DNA TGCAGCGTTGACGGCCCCAGGGAGGGGGGCACAGATACGCAGTATTTT. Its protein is CSVDGPREGGTDTQYF.

CDR3 sequence (DNA): TGTGCCAGCAGCTTAGTAGGGACAGGTTCTAACTATGGCTACACCTTC. Protein: CASSLVGTGSNYGYTF. The J gene is TRBJ1-2, the V gene TRBV7-2; 8 positions match TRBD1. Germline CDR1 and CDR2: SGHTA and FQGNSA. This CDR3 region has 16 residues. Unmatched junction bases numbered 4, after V lost 1 base and J lost 0 bases.

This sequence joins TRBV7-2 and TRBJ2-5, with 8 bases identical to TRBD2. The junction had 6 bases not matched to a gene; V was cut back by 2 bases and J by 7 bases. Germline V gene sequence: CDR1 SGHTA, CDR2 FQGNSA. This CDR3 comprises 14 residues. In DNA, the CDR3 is TGTGCCAGCAGCTTAACCAGCGGGAGCGGGACCCAGTACTTC. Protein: CASSLTSGSGTQYF.

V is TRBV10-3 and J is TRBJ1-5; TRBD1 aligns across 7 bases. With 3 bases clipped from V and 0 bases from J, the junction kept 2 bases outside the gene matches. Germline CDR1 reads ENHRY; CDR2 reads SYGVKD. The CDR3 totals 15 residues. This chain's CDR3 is CAISERDSSNQPQHF. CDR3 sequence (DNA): TGTGCCATCAGTGAACGGGACAGTAGCAATCAGCCCCAGCATTTT.

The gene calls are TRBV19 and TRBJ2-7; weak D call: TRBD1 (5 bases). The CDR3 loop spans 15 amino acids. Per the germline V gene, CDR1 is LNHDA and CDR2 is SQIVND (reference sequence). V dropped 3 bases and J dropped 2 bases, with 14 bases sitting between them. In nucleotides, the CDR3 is TGTGCCAGTAGTATTAGGCCAGGGTTTACCTACGAGCAGTACTTC. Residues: CASSIRPGFTYEQYF.

CDR3 residues: CAISGQARSYEQYF. The CDR3 coding sequence is TGTGCCATCAGTGGACAGGCAAGGTCCTACGAGCAGTACTTC. This rearrangement joins TRBV10-3 to TRBJ2-7, with TRBD1 as a possible D gene (6 bases). The CDR3 runs 14 residues. The V gene's germline CDR1 is ENHRY and CDR2 SYGVKD. Deletions cut 4 bases from V and 1 base from J, with 11 bases between.

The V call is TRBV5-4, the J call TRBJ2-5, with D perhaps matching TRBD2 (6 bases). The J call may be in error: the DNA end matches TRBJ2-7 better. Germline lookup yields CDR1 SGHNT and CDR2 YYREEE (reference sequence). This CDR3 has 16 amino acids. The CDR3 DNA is TGTGCCAGCAGCCCCCGGGGCGGGGCAAGCTCCTACGAGCAGTACTTC. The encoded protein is CASSPRGGASSYEQYF.

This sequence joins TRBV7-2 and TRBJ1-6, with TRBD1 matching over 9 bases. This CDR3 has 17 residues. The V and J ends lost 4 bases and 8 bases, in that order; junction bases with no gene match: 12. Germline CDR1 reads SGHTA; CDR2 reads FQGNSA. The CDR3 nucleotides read TGTGCCAGCAGCTCCAGTCCCGGGACAGGGAGAGATTCACCCCTCCACTTT. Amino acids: CASSSSPGTGRDSPLHF.

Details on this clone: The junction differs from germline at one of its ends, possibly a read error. Here the CDR3 DNA reads TGTGCCAGCAGCGAAGCAGGGGGACTAGCGGGGGGAGACACAGATACGCAGTATTTT. Its protein is CASSEAGGLAGGDTDTQYF. V gene TRBV2 combines with J gene TRBJ2-3; 15 bases line up with TRBD2. In germline, CDR1 is SNHLY, CDR2 FYNNEI. The CDR3 spans 19 residues.

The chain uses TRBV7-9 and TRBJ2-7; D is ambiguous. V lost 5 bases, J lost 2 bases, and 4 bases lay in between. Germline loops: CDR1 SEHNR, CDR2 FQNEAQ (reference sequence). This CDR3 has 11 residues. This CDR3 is CASSPAYEQYF. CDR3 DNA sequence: TGTGCCAGCAGCCCCGCCTACGAGCAGTACTTC.

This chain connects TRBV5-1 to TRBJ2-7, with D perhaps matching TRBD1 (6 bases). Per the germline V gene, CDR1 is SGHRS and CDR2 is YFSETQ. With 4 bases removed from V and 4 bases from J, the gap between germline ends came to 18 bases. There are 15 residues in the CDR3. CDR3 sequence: CASSHGTHYEYEQYF. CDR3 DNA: TGCGCCAGCAGCCACGGGACACACTATGAATACGAGCAGTACTTC. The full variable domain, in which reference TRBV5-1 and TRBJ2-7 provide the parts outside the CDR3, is KAGVTQTPRYLIKTRGQQVTLSCSPISGHRSVSWYQQTPGQGLQFLFEYFSETQRNKGNFPGRFSGRQFSNSRSEMNVSTLELGDSALYLCASSHGTHYEYEQYFGPGTRLTVT.

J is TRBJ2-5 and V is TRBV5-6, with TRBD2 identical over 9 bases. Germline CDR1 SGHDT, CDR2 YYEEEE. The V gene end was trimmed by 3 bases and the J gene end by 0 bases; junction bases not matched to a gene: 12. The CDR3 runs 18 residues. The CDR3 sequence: CASSSSNSGGLYQETQYF. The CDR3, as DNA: TGTGCCAGCAGCTCCTCCAATAGCGGGGGCCTGTACCAAGAGACCCAGTACTTC.

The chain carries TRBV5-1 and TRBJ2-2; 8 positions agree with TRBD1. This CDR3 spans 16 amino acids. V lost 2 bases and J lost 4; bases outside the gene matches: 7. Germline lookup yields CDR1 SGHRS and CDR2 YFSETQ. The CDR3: CASSLQGGWSTGELFF. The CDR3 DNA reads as TGCGCCAGCAGCTTACAGGGGGGCTGGAGCACCGGGGAGCTGTTTTTT. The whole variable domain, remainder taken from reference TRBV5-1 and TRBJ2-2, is KAGVTQTPRYLIKTRGQQVTLSCSPISGHRSVSWYQQTPGQGLQFLFEYFSETQRNKGNFPGRFSGRQFSNSRSEMNVSTLELGDSALYLCASSLQGGWSTGELFFGEGSRLTVL.

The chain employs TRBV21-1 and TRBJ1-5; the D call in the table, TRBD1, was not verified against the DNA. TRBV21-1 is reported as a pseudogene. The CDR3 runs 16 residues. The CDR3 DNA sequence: TGTGCCAGCAGCAAAGTAGGGGGCCGGAAAAATCAGCCCCAGCATTTT. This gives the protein CASSKVGGRKNQPQHF.

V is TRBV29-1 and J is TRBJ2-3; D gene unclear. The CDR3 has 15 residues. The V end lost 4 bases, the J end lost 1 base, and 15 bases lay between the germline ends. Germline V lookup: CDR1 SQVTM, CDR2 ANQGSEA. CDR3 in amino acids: CSVASGVYGTDTQYF. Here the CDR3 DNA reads TGCAGCGTTGCTTCCGGAGTTTATGGCACAGATACGCAGTATTTT.

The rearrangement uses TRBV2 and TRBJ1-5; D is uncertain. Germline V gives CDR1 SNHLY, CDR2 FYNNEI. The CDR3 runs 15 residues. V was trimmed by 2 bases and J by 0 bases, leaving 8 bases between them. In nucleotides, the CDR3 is TGTGCCAGCAGTGAAAGGGAGGGTAGCAATCAGCCCCAGCATTTT. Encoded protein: CASSEREGSNQPQHF.

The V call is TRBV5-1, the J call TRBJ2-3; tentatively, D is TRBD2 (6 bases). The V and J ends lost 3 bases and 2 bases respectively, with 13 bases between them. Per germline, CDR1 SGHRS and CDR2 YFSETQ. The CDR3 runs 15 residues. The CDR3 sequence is CASSWASVHTDTQYF. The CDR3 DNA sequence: TGCGCCAGCAGCTGGGCTAGCGTCCACACAGATACGCAGTATTTT.

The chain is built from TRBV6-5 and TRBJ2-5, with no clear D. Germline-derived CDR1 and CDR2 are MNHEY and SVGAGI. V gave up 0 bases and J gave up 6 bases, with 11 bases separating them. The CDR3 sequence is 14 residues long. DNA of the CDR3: TGTGCCAGCAGTTACTCAGGAAGCAGGAAGACCCAGTACTTC. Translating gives CASSYSGSRKTQYF.

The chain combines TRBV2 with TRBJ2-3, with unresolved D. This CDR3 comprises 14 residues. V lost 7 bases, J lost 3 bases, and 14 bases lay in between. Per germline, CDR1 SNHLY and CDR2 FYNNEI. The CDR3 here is CASKSSHGTDTQYF. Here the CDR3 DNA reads TGTGCCAGCAAGAGTAGCCATGGGACAGATACGCAGTATTTT.

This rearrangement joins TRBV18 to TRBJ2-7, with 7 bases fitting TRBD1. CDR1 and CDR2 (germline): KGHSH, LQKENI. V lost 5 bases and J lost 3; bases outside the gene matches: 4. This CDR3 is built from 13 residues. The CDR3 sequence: CASSSGTDYEQYF. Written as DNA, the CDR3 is TGTGCCAGCTCATCCGGGACAGACTACGAGCAGTACTTC.

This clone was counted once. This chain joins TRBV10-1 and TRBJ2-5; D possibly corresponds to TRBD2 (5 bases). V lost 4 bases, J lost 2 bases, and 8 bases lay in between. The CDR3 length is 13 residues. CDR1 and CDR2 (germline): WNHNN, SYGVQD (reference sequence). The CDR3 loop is CASSGTLQETQYF. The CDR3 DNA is TGCGCCAGCAGTGGGACTTTACAAGAGACCCAGTACTTC.

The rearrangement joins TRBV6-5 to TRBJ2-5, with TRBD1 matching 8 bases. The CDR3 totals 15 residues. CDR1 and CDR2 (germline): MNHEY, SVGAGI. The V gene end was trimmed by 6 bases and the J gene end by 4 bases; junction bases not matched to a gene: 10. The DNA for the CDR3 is TGTGCCAGCAGCCGAGGACAGGGAAGGAGAGAGACCCAGTACTTC. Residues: CASSRGQGRRETQYF.

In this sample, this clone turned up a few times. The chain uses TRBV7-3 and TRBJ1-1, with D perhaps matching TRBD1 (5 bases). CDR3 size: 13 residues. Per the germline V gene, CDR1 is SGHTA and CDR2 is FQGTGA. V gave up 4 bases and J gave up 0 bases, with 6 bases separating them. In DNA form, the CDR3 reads TGTGCCAGCAGCTCAGGGATGAACACTGAAGCTTTCTTT. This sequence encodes CASSSGMNTEAFF.

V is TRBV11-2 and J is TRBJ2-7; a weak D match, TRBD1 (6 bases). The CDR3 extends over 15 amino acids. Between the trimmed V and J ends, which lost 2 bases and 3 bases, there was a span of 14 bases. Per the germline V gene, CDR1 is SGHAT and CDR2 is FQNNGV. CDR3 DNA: TGTGCCAGCAGCTTAAGGCAGGGGATTGTCTACGAGCAGTACTTC. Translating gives CASSLRQGIVYEQYF.